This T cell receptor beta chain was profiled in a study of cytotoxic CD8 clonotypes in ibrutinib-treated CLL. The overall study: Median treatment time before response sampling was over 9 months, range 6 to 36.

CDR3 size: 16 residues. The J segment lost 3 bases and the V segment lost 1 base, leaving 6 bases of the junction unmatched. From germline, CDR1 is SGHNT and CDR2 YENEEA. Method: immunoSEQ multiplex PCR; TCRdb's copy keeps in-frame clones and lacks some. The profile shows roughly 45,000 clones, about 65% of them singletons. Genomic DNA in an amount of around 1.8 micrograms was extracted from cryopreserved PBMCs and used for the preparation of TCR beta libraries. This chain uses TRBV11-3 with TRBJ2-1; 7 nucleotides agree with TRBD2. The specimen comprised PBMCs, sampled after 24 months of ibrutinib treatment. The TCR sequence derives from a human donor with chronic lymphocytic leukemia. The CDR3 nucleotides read TGTGCCAGCAGCTTAGTTTCTAGCGGATTCTACAATGAGCAGTTCTTC. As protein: CASSLVSSGFYNEQFF.